The present entry profiles one T cell receptor (beta chain) with its context. TCRdb re-called the PCR reads through MiXCR, storing one row per CDR3 protein. The table lists about 320,000 distinct CDR3 sequences, about a quarter of them singletons. The CDR3 runs to 14 residues. Germline V gene data show CDR1 as SGHVS and CDR2 as FNYEAQ. V was pared by 5 bases and J by 7 bases, with 10 bases of the junction left unmatched. This sample is drawn from a study of molecular identifiers for immune sequencing clone quantification. The chain couples TRBV7-6 to TRBJ2-5; 7 bases match TRBD1. This clonotype originated in a human donor in good health. Some libraries in this study had Jurkat cell RNA spiked in. The sequenced sample consisted of naive CD8+ T cells from blood, with Jurkat cell RNA spiked in. Indicated subset: FACS-sorted CD8+CD4-CCR7+CD45RA+ naive T cells. CDR3 residues: CASSPGQAPWTQYF. Written as DNA, the CDR3 is TGTGCCAGCAGCCCAGGACAGGCCCCATGGACCCAGTACTTC.